The next 25 T cell receptor beta chains were all read from a single sample in a study of T cells in Graves' hyperthyroidism and ophthalmopathy. From RNA transcripts, TCR beta CDR3 regions were amplified. The HTBI primer set served for first-round RT-PCR of the TCR CDR3. TCRdb reanalysed the multiplex PCR reads using MiXCR and keeps one entry per CDR3 protein. The sample includes around 690,000 distinct CDR3 sequences, roughly 17% of them seen just once. The specimen sequenced was blood. Receptor source: a man aged 50 or older with Graves' hyperthyroidism.

This clonotype was found many times. This rearrangement joins TRBV29-1 to TRBJ2-1; maybe TRBD2 (8 bases). Germline V lookup: CDR1 SQVTM, CDR2 ANQGSEA. Trimming took off 6 bases at V and 3 bases at J, with 18 bases between the two ends. The CDR3 loop spans 15 amino acids. CDR3 protein: CSVAGGREVYNEQFF. CDR3 in DNA: TGCAGCGTGGCAGGGGGGCGGGAGGTCTACAATGAGCAGTTCTTC.

The chain uses TRBV6-1 and TRBJ2-5; 7 bases agree with TRBD1. The germline gives CDR1 MNHNS, CDR2 SASEGT. This CDR3 has 13 residues. After removal of 6 bases from V and 12 bases from J, the junction contained 13 bases not matched to a gene. This CDR3 is CASRVPGQPDKYF. In nucleotides, the CDR3 is TGTGCCAGCAGAGTTCCGGGACAGCCCGATAAGTACTTC.

This clonotype occurred a few times. This chain uses TRBV20-1 with TRBJ2-7; 7 bases match TRBD1. Germline V CDR1 and CDR2: DFQATT, SNEGSKA (reference sequence). This CDR3 is built from 13 residues. With 5 bases clipped from V and 2 bases from J, the junction kept 6 bases outside the gene matches. CDR3 DNA sequence: TGCAGTGCTTCCGCCAGGGGGACCTACGAGCAGTACTTC. Encoded protein: CSASARGTYEQYF.

Notes on this clonotype: A much larger clone differs from this one at a single base, so this may be a read error. This CDR3 reads CASSVAWTGGADGELLF. In DNA, the CDR3 is TGTGCCAGCAGCGTAGCTTGGACAGGGGGCGCGGACGGGGAGCTGCTTTTT. This rearrangement joins TRBV9 to TRBJ2-2; 11 bases agree with TRBD1. Germline lookup yields CDR1 SGDLS and CDR2 YYNGEE. This CDR3 comprises 17 residues.

This clonotype was seen a handful of times. CDR3 in amino acids: CSASEPGHHEQYF. Written as DNA, the CDR3 is TGCAGTGCTAGTGAACCAGGTCACCACGAGCAGTACTTC. The chain employs TRBV20-1 and TRBJ2-7; the D is unclear. Germline CDR1 reads DFQATT; CDR2 reads SNEGSKA (reference sequence). The CDR3 length is 13 residues. V shed 3 bases and J shed 5 bases, with 14 bases lying between them.

This clonotype came up many times. The J gene is TRBJ2-5, the V gene TRBV19; 8 bases agree with TRBD2. The CDR3 runs 15 residues. The germline V gene encodes CDR1 LNHDA and CDR2 SQIVND (reference sequence). V lost 6 bases and J lost 0; bases outside the gene matches: 6. The CDR3 coding sequence is TGTGCCAGTAGCACTAGCGGAGTCAACCAAGAGACCCAGTACTTC. Residues: CASSTSGVNQETQYF. Full variable domain (missing parts from reference TRBV19 and TRBJ2-5): DGGITQSPKYLFRKEGQNVTLSCEQNLNHDAMYWYRQDPGQGLRLIYYSQIVNDFQKGDIAEGYSVSREKKESFPLTVTSAQKNPTAFYLCASSTSGVNQETQYFGPGTRLLVL.

J is TRBJ2-7 and V is TRBV12-3 or TRBV12-4; D uncertain. This CDR3 spans 12 amino acids. Trimming left V 5 bases short and J 2 bases short, with 7 bases between. In DNA form, the CDR3 reads TGTGCCAGCAGTACCCGAACCTACGAGCAGTACTTC. It translates to CASSTRTYEQYF.

The chain employs TRBV7-9 and TRBJ2-3, with 8 nucleotides matching TRBD2. CDR3 length: 16 amino acids. CDR1 is SEHNR, CDR2 FQNEAQ, per germline (reference sequence). V shed 5 bases and J 4 bases; nucleotides not matched to a gene: 11. The CDR3 here is CASSPNSGGRADTQYF. In DNA, the CDR3 is TGTGCCAGCAGCCCTAATTCGGGAGGGCGAGCAGATACGCAGTATTTT.

This clonotype was counted at least ten times. The rearrangement joins TRBV2 to TRBJ2-3; either TRBD1 or TRBD2 may fit D (5 bases each). Germline loops: CDR1 SNHLY, CDR2 FYNNEI. The V and J ends lost 4 bases and 5 bases respectively, with 16 bases between them. CDR3 length: 15 amino acids. The CDR3 is CASSVGRTQGDTQYF. The CDR3, as DNA: TGTGCCAGCAGTGTGGGGCGGACTCAGGGAGATACGCAGTATTTT.

This clonotype was counted many times. V gene TRBV7-2 combines with J gene TRBJ2-7, with TRBD2 matching 16 bases. CDR3 length: 15 residues. J gave up 6 bases and V 6 bases, and 5 bases lay outside the gene matches. The germline gives CDR1 SGHTA, CDR2 FQGNSA. The CDR3 DNA reads TGTGCCAGCAGACTCGGGACTAGCGGGAGGGGCGAGCAGTACTTC. It is translated as CASRLGTSGRGEQYF. The full variable domain, its missing parts supplied by reference TRBV7-2 and TRBJ2-7, is GAGVSQSPSNKVTEKGKDVELRCDPISGHTALYWYRQSLGQGLEFLIYFQGNSAPDKSGLPSDRFSAERTGGSVSTLTIQRTQQEDSAVYLCASRLGTSGRGEQYFGPGTRLTVT.

J is TRBJ1-4 and V is TRBV2; 12 bases are shared with TRBD1. Germline CDR1 SNHLY, CDR2 FYNNEI. After removal of 7 bases from V and 0 bases from J, the junction contained 9 bases not matched to a gene. This CDR3 comprises 18 residues. CDR3 nucleotides: TGTGCCAGCAACCCGGGACAGGGGGCCCGCGCAACTAATGAAAAACTGTTTTTT. Protein product: CASNPGQGARATNEKLFF. The whole variable domain, remainder taken from reference TRBV2 and TRBJ1-4, is EPEVTQTPSHQVTQMGQEVILRCVPISNHLYFYWYRQILGQKVEFLVSFYNNEISEKSEIFDDQFSVERPDGSNFTLKIRSTKLEDSAMYFCASNPGQGARATNEKLFFGSGTQLSVL.

This clonotype has ten or more counts. The gene calls are TRBV6-1 and TRBJ1-2; D possibly corresponds to TRBD1 (6 bases). Trimming cost V 8 bases and J 7 bases, with 14 bases left between them. The CDR3 has 12 residues. Germline V gene lookup returns CDR1 MNHNS and CDR2 SASEGT. In DNA, the CDR3 is TGTGCCAGCGGCGTATTACAGGGTGGCTACACCTTC. It yields the protein CASGVLQGGYTF.

The rearrangement links TRBV5-1 to TRBJ2-7, with 10 bases lining up with TRBD2. CDR3 length: 15 residues. V shed 0 bases and J 5 bases; nucleotides not matched to a gene: 5. Germline V gene sequence: CDR1 SGHRS, CDR2 YFSETQ. Written as DNA, the CDR3 is TGCGCCAGCAGCTTGGATGCTAGCGGGAGCGACGAGCAGTACTTC. Translated: CASSLDASGSDEQYF.

This clonotype has ten or more counts. The CDR3 reads CASSLEWTGANSPLHF. As DNA, the CDR3 is TGTGCCAGCAGTTTAGAATGGACAGGGGCCAATTCACCCCTCCACTTT. The chain recombines TRBV28 with TRBJ1-6; 9 bases are a match to TRBD1. The CDR3 extends over 16 amino acids. Germline V gene data show CDR1 as MDHEN and CDR2 as SYDVKM. The ends lost 2 bases at V and 7 bases at J; junction bases unmatched: 6. The variable domain in full, completed from reference TRBV28 and TRBJ1-6, reads DVKVTQSSRYLVKRTGEKVFLECVQDMDHENMFWYRQDPGLGLRLIYFSYDVKMKEKGDIPEGYSVSREKKERFSLILESASTNQTSMYLCASSLEWTGANSPLHFGNGTRLTVT.

The J gene is TRBJ2-1, the V gene TRBV27, with D perhaps matching TRBD1 (6 bases). CDR3 length equals 17 residues. CDR1 MNHEY and CDR2 SMNVEV come from the germline V gene (reference sequence). Trimming removed 2 bases from V and 3 bases from J, with 17 bases in between. The CDR3 is CASSLTGSPYYYNEQFF. The DNA for the CDR3 is TGTGCCAGCAGTTTAACAGGGTCACCCTACTACTACAATGAGCAGTTCTTC.

This clonotype was seen many times. The chain carries TRBV2 and TRBJ2-2, with 7 positions matching TRBD1. V lost 2 bases, J lost 7 bases, and 4 bases stayed unmatched. Germline loops: CDR1 SNHLY, CDR2 FYNNEI. This CDR3 spans 14 amino acids. The CDR3 region is CASSENRGDGELFF. In DNA, the CDR3 is TGTGCCAGCAGTGAAAACAGGGGCGACGGGGAGCTGTTTTTT. Supplemented by reference TRBV2 and TRBJ2-2, the full variable domain reads EPEVTQTPSHQVTQMGQEVILRCVPISNHLYFYWYRQILGQKVEFLVSFYNNEISEKSEIFDDQFSVERPDGSNFTLKIRSTKLEDSAMYFCASSENRGDGELFFGEGSRLTVL.

A word on this clonotype: Lacking the conserved final phenylalanine or tryptophan, this CDR3 likely reflects a read error. This rearrangement joins TRBV28 to TRBJ1-1; D is ambiguous. The CDR3 has 11 amino acids. CDR1 is MDHEN, CDR2 SYDVKM, per germline. The V and J ends lost 7 bases and 0 bases respectively, with 3 bases between them. The CDR3 region is CASTMNTEAFV. The CDR3 DNA is TGTGCCAGCACAATGAACACTGAAGCTTTCGTT.

This clonotype occurred a few times. The chain carries TRBV11-2 and TRBJ1-1, with 10 bases identical to TRBD1. The CDR3 runs to 14 residues. Germline trimming cut 6 bases from V and 6 bases from J; bases unmatched to any gene: 7. Looked up from germline, CDR1 is SGHAT and CDR2 is FQNNGV. The CDR3 reads CASRAGTGVAEAFF. In nucleotides, the CDR3 is TGTGCCAGCAGAGCCGGGACAGGGGTGGCTGAAGCTTTCTTT.

The V and J genes are TRBV6-5 and TRBJ1-4; D remains ambiguous. This CDR3 has 14 residues. The germline gives CDR1 MNHEY, CDR2 SVGAGI. Trimming left V 4 bases short and J 8 bases short, with 14 bases between. As DNA, the CDR3 is TGTGCCAGCAGTTCGGGGAATAGTAGAGAAAAACTGTTTTTT. Translation: CASSSGNSREKLFF.

V is TRBV5-1 and J is TRBJ2-1, with 8 bases that match TRBD2. Germline V gene data show CDR1 as SGHRS and CDR2 as YFSETQ. The CDR3 spans 14 residues. The J segment lost 8 bases and the V segment lost 4 bases, leaving 8 bases of the junction unmatched. CDR3 nucleotides: TGCGCCAGCAGCCTAAGACTAGCGATGGATGAGCAGTTCTTC. This gives the protein CASSLRLAMDEQFF.

The chain uses TRBV4-3 and TRBJ1-5; D is unresolved. CDR1 LGHNA and CDR2 YSLEER come from the germline V gene. V shed 4 bases and J shed 3 bases, with 7 bases lying between them. The CDR3 is made up of 13 amino acids. As DNA, the CDR3 is TGCGCCAGCAGCCCCCAGATCAATCAGCCCCAGCATTTT. This gives the protein CASSPQINQPQHF.

This clonotype was recorded many times. The rearrangement joins TRBV20-1 to TRBJ2-3, with 7 bases that match TRBD2. After removal of 3 bases from V and 6 bases from J, the junction contained 9 bases not matched to a gene. CDR3 size: 14 residues. Germline V gives CDR1 DFQATT, CDR2 SNEGSKA (reference sequence). In nucleotides, the CDR3 is TGCAGTGCTAGGGCTAGCGGCGGTGGGGATACGCAGTATTTT. Amino acid sequence: CSARASGGGDTQYF.

At least ten counts were recorded for this clonotype. CDR3 in DNA: TGCAGTGCTAGCGTAACGACAGGGGGCGGCTATGGCTACACCTTC. It specifies CSASVTTGGGYGYTF. This chain links TRBV20-1 with TRBJ1-2; 10 bases map to TRBD1. The junction had 8 bases not matched to a gene; V was cut back by 3 bases and J by 4 bases. The CDR3 covers 15 residues. Germline loops: CDR1 DFQATT, CDR2 SNEGSKA (reference sequence).

This clonotype was seen more than once but under ten times. The V and J genes are TRBV27 and TRBJ2-3; D is ambiguous. From germline, CDR1 is MNHEY and CDR2 SMNVEV (reference sequence). The ends were cut back, 4 bases at V and 0 bases at J, with 14 bases in the middle. This CDR3 comprises 16 residues. For the CDR3, the DNA is TGTGCCAGCAGTTCTCCCCTGGGTAGGAGCACAGATACGCAGTATTTT. This translates into CASSSPLGRSTDTQYF.

This clonotype was observed a few times. For the CDR3, the DNA is TGTGCCAGCAGTTCGCCGGGGGACGCGTATAATTCACCCCTCCACTTT. Residues: CASSSPGDAYNSPLHF. V gene TRBV28 combines with J gene TRBJ1-6, with D perhaps matching TRBD1 (5 bases). CDR1 and CDR2 (germline): MDHEN, SYDVKM. The CDR3 spans 16 residues. V lost 4 bases and J lost 4, with 14 bases in between.